This passage covers 22 T cell receptor beta chains from one sample sequenced in a study of T-cell reconstitution after alpha-beta-depleted transplantation in children. Unique molecular identifiers were used to barcode this TCRbeta library. TCRdb re-called the PCR reads with MiXCR, one entry per CDR3 protein. The profile shows 200,000 to 250,000 distinct CDR3 sequences, roughly 8.2% of them singletons. Sequencing was performed on PBMCs, mostly from graft donor cells, taken 180 days after TCRalphabeta/CD19-depleted stem cell transplant. The receptors shown here come from a male patient younger than 18 who had a stem cell transplant for acute lymphoblastic leukemia, so the T cells may come from the graft donor.

This clonotype showed up many times. V is TRBV6-2 or TRBV6-3 and J is TRBJ2-5; 8 bases are shared with TRBD2. The V gene end was trimmed by 4 bases and the J gene end by 4 bases; junction bases not matched to a gene: 5. Germline CDR1 and CDR2: MNHEY and SVGEGT. This CDR3 spans 14 amino acids. CDR3 in DNA: TGTGCCAGCAGTTCAGGGACTAGTCTAGAGACCCAGTACTTC. It codes for CASSSGTSLETQYF.

This clonotype has ten or more counts. The rearrangement uses TRBV6-2 or TRBV6-3 and TRBJ2-1; D is ambiguous. This CDR3 has 12 amino acids. Trimming cost V 2 bases and J 9 bases, with 8 bases left between them. Looked up from germline, CDR1 is MNHEY and CDR2 is SVGEGT. The CDR3 spells CASSYGYFEQFF. The CDR3 DNA reads as TGTGCCAGCAGTTACGGGTACTTTGAGCAGTTCTTC.

This clonotype was found many times. This chain links TRBV5-1 with TRBJ2-5; D tentatively reads TRBD1 or TRBD2 (5 bases each). V was clipped by 3 bases and J by 2 bases, with 8 bases between them. The CDR3 loop spans 13 amino acids. Looked up from germline, CDR1 is SGHRS and CDR2 is YFSETQ. Here the CDR3 reads CASSSGRQETQYF. For the CDR3, the DNA is TGCGCCAGCAGCTCGGGGCGACAAGAGACCCAGTACTTC.

This clonotype appeared many times. This rearrangement joins TRBV4-2 to TRBJ2-4; TRBD2 agrees at 8 bases. The CDR3 length is 19 residues. Germline lookup yields CDR1 LGHNA and CDR2 YNFKEQ. The V gene end was trimmed by 8 bases and the J gene end by 2 bases; junction bases not matched to a gene: 20. This chain's CDR3 is CASGGAGGVIAGTKNIQYF. The CDR3, as DNA: TGTGCCAGCGGCGGGGCGGGGGGAGTTATCGCGGGAACCAAAAACATTCAGTACTTC.

This clonotype showed up many times. The J gene is TRBJ1-1, the V gene TRBV7-8; D is perhaps TRBD1 (5 bases). Trimming shortened V by 2 bases and J by 3 bases, and 19 bases separated the two germline ends. From germline, CDR1 is SGHVS and CDR2 FQNEAQ. This CDR3 is built from 17 residues. This chain's CDR3 is CASSLMVPGLLYTEAFF. CDR3 bases: TGTGCCAGCAGCTTAATGGTGCCGGGACTCCTATACACTGAAGCTTTCTTT. Based on the CDR3 plus reference TRBV7-8 and TRBJ1-1, the full variable domain is GAGVSQSPRYKVAKRGQDVALRCDPISGHVSLFWYQQALGQGPEFLTYFQNEAQLDKSGLPSDRFFAERPEGSVSTLKIQRTQQEDSAVYLCASSLMVPGLLYTEAFFGQGTRLTVV.

This clonotype was counted at least ten times. J is TRBJ2-2 and V is TRBV5-1; D is unclear. The V end was cut by 4 bases, the J end by 4 bases, with 5 bases between. The CDR3 is 12 amino acids. CDR1 is SGHRS and CDR2 is YFSETQ in the germline V gene. The CDR3 region is CASSRITGELFF. CDR3 in DNA: TGCGCCAGCAGCCGTATCACCGGGGAGCTGTTTTTT.

This clonotype was recorded at least ten times. V and J are TRBV15 and TRBJ2-2; tentative D call: TRBD2 (5 bases). The CDR3 loop spans 13 amino acids. Germline V gene lookup returns CDR1 LNHNV and CDR2 YYDKDF (reference sequence). The V end lost 2 bases, the J end lost 11 bases, and 12 bases lay between the germline ends. CDR3 sequence (DNA): TGTGCCACCAGCAGACTAGCTGATCGAGAGCTGTTTTTT. It translates to CATSRLADRELFF.

Remarks on this clonotype: A much larger clone differs from this one at a single base, so this may be a read error. The chain is built from TRBV10-3 and TRBJ1-5; D remains unclear. The CDR3 is 14 amino acids. The germline gives CDR1 ENHRY, CDR2 SYGVKD. Here the CDR3 reads CAISDGSRNQPRHF. DNA of the CDR3: TGTGCCATCAGTGATGGGTCCCGCAATCAGCCCCGGCATTTT.

This clonotype was seen repeatedly, ten times or more. The chain carries TRBV15 and TRBJ2-1; 7 positions agree with TRBD2. Germline CDR1 is LNHNV and CDR2 is YYDKDF (reference sequence). The CDR3 length is 16 residues. V was clipped by 0 bases and J by 3 bases; unmatched bases: 5. The CDR3 spells CATSRDAGGSYNEQFF. The CDR3 nucleotides are TGTGCCACCAGCAGAGATGCCGGCGGGAGCTACAATGAGCAGTTCTTC.

This clonotype was recorded many times. The chain has TRBV6-2 or TRBV6-3 and TRBJ2-2; D is undetermined. The V end was cut by 4 bases, the J end by 2 bases, with 11 bases between. The CDR3 length is 15 residues. Germline V lookup: CDR1 MNHEY, CDR2 SVGEGT. The CDR3 DNA is TGTGCCAGCAGTTGGTTCGGGTCTAACACCGGGGAGCTGTTTTTT. Amino acid sequence: CASSWFGSNTGELFF.

There are many counts of this clonotype. V and J are TRBV6-1 and TRBJ1-1; a possible D gene is TRBD1 (5 bases). CDR1 MNHNS and CDR2 SASEGT come from the germline V gene. Trimming removed 6 bases at V and 0 bases at J, with 11 bases between. The CDR3 runs to 14 residues. The CDR3 reads CASRKGLMNTEAFF. CDR3 sequence (DNA): TGTGCCAGCAGGAAGGGACTCATGAACACTGAAGCTTTCTTT.

Turning to this clonotype: A much larger clonotype is one base distant, so this may be a read error. Here the CDR3 DNA reads TGTGCCATCAGTCCCCCAGGTCGGAGGGGTTACACAGATACGCAGTATTTT. Protein product: CAISPPGRRGYTDTQYF. The V call is TRBV10-3, the J call TRBJ2-3; weak D call: TRBD2 (6 bases). The CDR3 length is 17 residues. Trimming took 5 bases from V and 2 from J, leaving 20 bases between them. Germline V CDR1 and CDR2: ENHRY, SYGVKD.

Note on this clonotype: Being one base from a much bigger clone, this may be a read error. For the CDR3, the DNA is TGCGCCAGCAGCTCCGGGACAAGACGCTACACCTTC. Residues: CASSSGTRRYTF. This chain links TRBV5-1 with TRBJ1-2; a possible D gene is TRBD1 (6 bases). The germline gives CDR1 SGHRS, CDR2 YFSETQ. The CDR3 sequence is 12 residues long. V lost 3 bases to trimming and J lost 9 bases, with 12 bases between them. Together with reference TRBV5-1 and TRBJ1-2, the CDR3 gives the full variable domain: KAGVTQTPRYLIKTRGQQVTLSCSPISGHRSVSWYQQTPGQGLQFLFEYFSETQRNKGNFPGRFSGRQFSNSRSEMNVSTLELGDSALYLCASSSGTRRYTFGSGTRLTVV.

At least ten counts were recorded for this clonotype. The chain has TRBV20-1 and TRBJ1-2; D uncertain. The germline gives CDR1 DFQATT, CDR2 SNEGSKA (reference sequence). This CDR3 region has 10 residues. V lost 3 bases, J lost 8 bases, and 7 bases lay in between. CDR3 sequence (DNA): TGCAGTGCTAGTTATGAGGGCTACACCTTC. It is translated as CSASYEGYTF.

V and J are TRBV13 and TRBJ2-7; tentatively, D is TRBD1 or TRBD2 (5 bases each). The CDR3 consists of 15 residues. Trimming removed 5 bases at V and 1 base at J, with 15 bases between. Germline CDR1 PRHDT, CDR2 FYEKMQ (reference sequence). CDR3 sequence (DNA): TGTGCCAGCAGCCATCGGGACCGCTCATCCTACGAGCAGTACTTC. Amino acids: CASSHRDRSSYEQYF. The variable domain in full, with the rest retrieved from reference TRBV13 and TRBJ2-7, is AAGVIQSPRHLIKEKRETATLKCYPIPRHDTVYWYQQGPGQDPQFLISFYEKMQSDKGSIPDRFSAQQFSDYHSELNMSSLELGDSALYFCASSHRDRSSYEQYFGPGTRLTVT.

This clonotype has ten or more counts. The chain couples TRBV3-1 to TRBJ2-6; D call uncertain. CDR3 length: 15 residues. V shed 3 bases and J shed 0 bases, with 6 bases lying between them. Per germline, CDR1 LGHDT and CDR2 YNNKEL (reference sequence). In DNA, the CDR3 is TGTGCCAGCAGCCATATACACTCTGGGGCCAACGTCCTGACTTTC. Protein product: CASSHIHSGANVLTF.

As to this clonotype: One base away lies a much larger clone, so this may be a sequencing read error. The CDR3 bases are TGTGCCAGCAGGAAGGGATTGGAGGACAATGAGCAGTTCTTC. It translates to CASRKGLEDNEQFF. The chain joins TRBV6-1 to TRBJ2-1, with D perhaps matching TRBD2 (5 bases). Germline CDR1 reads MNHNS; CDR2 reads SASEGT. This CDR3 is 14 amino acids long. V was cut by 6 bases and J by 5 bases, with 14 bases left in between.

This clonotype turned up a few times. V and J are TRBV7-6 and TRBJ2-5; tentatively, D is TRBD2 (6 bases). V was pared by 2 bases and J by 2 bases, with 21 bases between. The CDR3 extends over 18 amino acids. Germline values: CDR1 SGHVS, CDR2 FNYEAQ. CDR3 amino acids: CASSLPVIGTGGQETQYF. For the CDR3, the DNA is TGTGCCAGCAGCTTACCCGTTATTGGGACTGGGGGGCAAGAGACCCAGTACTTC.

Many counts were recorded for this clonotype. The chain carries TRBV20-1 and TRBJ2-7; D is perhaps TRBD2 (7 bases). The CDR3 has 14 residues. The germline gives CDR1 DFQATT, CDR2 SNEGSKA (reference sequence). Trimming pared 3 bases from V and 3 bases from J, leaving 15 bases between. For the CDR3, the DNA is TGCAGTGCTAGTAGGGGGGGTTTTCTCTACGAGCAGTACTTC. Its translation: CSASRGGFLYEQYF.

This clonotype was picked up a small number of times. This sequence joins TRBV29-1 and TRBJ2-7; D is uncertain. The CDR3 consists of 11 residues. With 4 bases removed from V and 5 bases from J, the gap between germline ends came to 9 bases. Germline lookup yields CDR1 SQVTM and CDR2 ANQGSEA. In DNA, the CDR3 is TGCAGCGTTGCAGGAATCCACGAGCAGTACTTC. Translated, it gives CSVAGIHEQYF.

This clonotype was detected ten times or more. The chain has TRBV20-1 and TRBJ2-3; TRBD2 matches at 8 bases. The germline V gene has CDR1 DFQATT and CDR2 SNEGSKA (reference sequence). The V segment lost 2 bases and the J segment 4 bases; nucleotides outside the gene matches: 11. CDR3 length: 16 residues. The CDR3 sequence is CSARPLSGVYADTQYF. The DNA for the CDR3 is TGCAGTGCTAGACCCCTTAGCGGGGTCTACGCAGATACGCAGTATTTT.

The chain recombines TRBV29-1 with TRBJ2-1, with D possibly matching TRBD1 (5 bases). The V end was cut by 7 bases, the J end by 2 bases, with 12 bases between. Germline lookup yields CDR1 SQVTM and CDR2 ANQGSEA. This CDR3 is built from 13 residues. The CDR3 here is CSGLGAAYNEQFF. CDR3 bases: TGCAGCGGCCTTGGGGCCGCCTACAATGAGCAGTTCTTC.